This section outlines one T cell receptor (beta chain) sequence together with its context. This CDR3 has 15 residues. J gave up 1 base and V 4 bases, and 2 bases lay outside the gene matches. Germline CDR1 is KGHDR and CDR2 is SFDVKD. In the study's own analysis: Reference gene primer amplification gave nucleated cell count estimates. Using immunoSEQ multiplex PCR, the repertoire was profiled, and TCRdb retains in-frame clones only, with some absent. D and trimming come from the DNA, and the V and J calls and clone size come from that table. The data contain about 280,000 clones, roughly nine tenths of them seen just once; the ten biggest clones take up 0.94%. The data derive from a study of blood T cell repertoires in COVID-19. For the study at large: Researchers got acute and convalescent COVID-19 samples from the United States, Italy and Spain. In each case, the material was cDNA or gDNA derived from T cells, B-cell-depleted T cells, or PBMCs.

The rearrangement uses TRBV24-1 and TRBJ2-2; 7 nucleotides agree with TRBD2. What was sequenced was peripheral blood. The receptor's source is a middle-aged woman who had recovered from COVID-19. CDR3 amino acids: CATSEPSGNTGELFF. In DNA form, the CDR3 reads TGTGCCACCAGTGAGCCTAGCGGGAACACCGGGGAGCTGTTTTTT.